This TCR beta chain was identified during a study of T cell repertoires in cytomegalovirus infection. Study information: Based on public TCR beta signatures, there were indications of CMV infection and of a matching HLA type.

MiXCR was run by TCRdb on the reads, yielding one entry per CDR3 protein. The sample includes some 38,000 distinct CDR3 sequences, 40% to 65% seen only once; the top ten take 80% to 95%. This clonotype appeared a few times. Its matching antigen is unknown. Sequenced material: CD8+ T cells from cultured PBMCs, taken from culture after CMV antigen stimulation. This clonotype originated in a human donor in good health (CMV status not recorded). Some clones in this sample may be carry-over from other donors' samples.

In DNA form, the CDR3 reads TGTGCCAGCAGCTTAAGGAGGGCAGGGGGCTTCCCCCGGAAGGCTCAGCCCCAGCATTTT. Encoded protein: CASSLRRAGGFPRKAQPQHF. The chain employs TRBV7-8 and TRBJ1-5; 8 bases fit TRBD1. This CDR3 spans 20 amino acids. J lost 6 bases, V lost 2 bases, and 21 bases had no gene match. Germline V gives CDR1 SGHVS, CDR2 FQNEAQ.